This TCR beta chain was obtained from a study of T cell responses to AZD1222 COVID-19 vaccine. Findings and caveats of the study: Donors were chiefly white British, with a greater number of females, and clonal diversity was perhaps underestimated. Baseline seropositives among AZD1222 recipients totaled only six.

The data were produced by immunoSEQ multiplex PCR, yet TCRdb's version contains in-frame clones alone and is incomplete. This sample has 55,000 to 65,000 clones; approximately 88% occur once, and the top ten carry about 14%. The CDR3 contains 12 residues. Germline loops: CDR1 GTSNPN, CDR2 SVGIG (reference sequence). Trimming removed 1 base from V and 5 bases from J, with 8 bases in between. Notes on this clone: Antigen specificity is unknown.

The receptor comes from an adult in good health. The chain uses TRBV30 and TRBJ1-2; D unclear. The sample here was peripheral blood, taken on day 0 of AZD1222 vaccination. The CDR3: CAWSAGEYGYTF. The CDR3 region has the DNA TGTGCCTGGAGTGCCGGGGAATATGGCTACACCTTC.